What follows are 21 T cell receptor delta chains derived from one specimen sequenced in a study of gamma-delta T cells after stem cell transplantation. With CATT, TCRdb re-called clones from the RT-PCR reads. The sample consists of fewer than 3,500 delta-chain clones, 3% to 4% of them appearing once. Sequencing used gamma-delta T cells. These receptors were taken from a human donor. It is not recorded whose cells these are; they may come from a transplant donor.

The chain couples TRDV1 to TRDJ1, with 10 bases fitting TRDD3. V trimming: 2 bases; J trimming: 1 base; junction bases outside the gene matches: 22. The CDR3 is made up of 22 amino acids. Germline loops: CDR1 TSWWSYY, CDR2 QGS. The CDR3 here is CALGESPISYYWGIRGTDKLIF. CDR3 DNA sequence: TGTGCTCTTGGGGAAAGCCCCATATCTTATTACTGGGGGATCAGGGGCACCGATAAACTCATCTTT.

This clone counts as medium-sized. The chain joins TRDV1 to TRDJ1; TRDD3 agrees at 11 bases. Losses at the gene ends were 1 base for V and 1 base for J; bases not matched to a gene: 8. Germline V gene lookup returns CDR1 TSWWSYY and CDR2 QGS. This CDR3 has 18 amino acids. The CDR3 DNA sequence: TGTGCTCTTGGGGAACGGGCTATTGGGGGATACGGCACCGATAAACTCATCTTT. Translated, it gives CALGERAIGGYGTDKLIF.

Sample share makes this clone medium-sized. The V call is TRDV2, the J call TRDJ1; 11 nucleotides match TRDD3. CDR1 GEAIGNYY and CDR2 EKD come from the germline V gene. This CDR3 has 17 residues. The V segment lost 2 bases and the J segment 0 bases; nucleotides outside the gene matches: 7. CDR3 coding DNA: TGTGCCTGTGACAATCTGGGGGATACCGGGAACACCGATAAACTCATCTTT. Translated, it gives CACDNLGDTGNTDKLIF.

On this clone: It is likely a read error: a sequence one base away is far more abundant. In the same sample, other DNA sequences code for this CDR3. The chain has TRDV2 and TRDJ1; possible D gene TRDD3, 5 bases. The CDR3 extends over 14 amino acids. In germline, CDR1 is GEAIGNYY, CDR2 EKD. The CDR3 is CACDRLGGTDKLIF. CDR3 coding DNA: TGTGCTTGTGACAGATTAGGGGGCACCGATAAACTCATCTTT.

Turning to this clone: At one of its ends the junction is not consistent with the germline gene, which may arise from a read error. The chain combines TRDV2 with TRDJ1; TRDD3 agrees at 10 bases. Germline-derived CDR1 and CDR2 are GEAIGNYY and EKD. This CDR3 has 20 amino acids. DNA of the CDR3: TGTGCCTGCGACATTGTTCATGGTGGGGGATACAGGGAAGACACCGATAAACTCATCTTT. This gives the protein CACDIVHGGGYREDTDKLIF.

This clone appeared a few times. Since a much larger clone is just one base distant, this may be a read error. The J gene is TRDJ1, the V gene TRDV2, with 8 positions matching TRDD3. V shed 0 bases, J shed 0 bases, and the junction held 8 bases outside the gene matches. CDR3 length: 17 residues. The germline gives CDR1 GEAIGNYY, CDR2 EKD. CDR3 sequence: CACDTVGDSLYTDKLIF. CDR3 in DNA: TGTGCCTGTGACACCGTGGGGGATTCCTTGTACACCGATAAACTCATCTTT.

This clone came up a few times. TCRdb records a much larger clone's protein for this DNA, with a difference at residue 8 that likely arises from a read error; the protein given is the translation of the DNA. The CDR3 is CACDTVDTTDKLIF. The CDR3 region has the DNA TGTGCCTGTGACACCGTTGATACCACCGATAAACTCATCTTT. V gene TRDV2 combines with J gene TRDJ1, with D perhaps matching TRDD3 (5 bases). Between the trimmed V and J ends, which lost 0 bases and 1 base, there was a span of 8 bases. Germline V gives CDR1 GEAIGNYY, CDR2 EKD. This CDR3 comprises 14 residues.

The table lists this clone with a few counts. Germline and junction disagree at one end, which may indicate a read error. In the same sample, other DNA sequences code for this CDR3. The V gene is TRDV2, the J gene TRDJ1; 10 bases are a match to TRDD3. This CDR3 has 16 amino acids. Germline V CDR1 and CDR2: GEAIGNYY, EKD. Here the CDR3 reads CACDSLLGDHTDKLIF. CDR3 DNA sequence: TGTGCCTGTGACTCGTTACTGGGGGATCACACTGATAAACTCATCTTT.

Of note for this clone: Translating this DNA gives a protein that differs at residue 8 from the TCRdb one, which belongs to a much larger clone; a read error is likely, and the protein shown is this translation. The chain combines TRDV2 with TRDJ1, with D unclear. The V gene's germline CDR1 is GEAIGNYY and CDR2 EKD. V gave up 0 bases and J gave up 3 bases, with 16 bases separating them. This CDR3 is built from 16 residues. In DNA form, the CDR3 reads TGTGCCTGTGACACCTTGGCGTCAGACCATGCCGATAAACTCATCTTT. Amino acids: CACDTLASDHADKLIF.

This clone was counted a few times. This DNA's translation differs at residue 14 from TCRdb's protein, which comes from a much larger clone; a read error is likely, and the protein shown is translated from the DNA. The chain joins TRDV2 to TRDJ1, with TRDD3 identical over 12 bases. There are 16 residues in the CDR3. The germline V gene encodes CDR1 GEAIGNYY and CDR2 EKD. The CDR3 region has the DNA TGTGCCTGTGACGAACTTACTGGGGGATACTCCGATAAACCCATCTTT. Its translation: CACDELTGGYSDKPIF.

The table lists this clone with a few counts. With only one base between it and a far larger clone, this is likely a read error. The V gene is TRDV2, the J gene TRDJ1; 8 bases are a match to TRDD3. The CDR3 runs to 16 residues. Germline V gene lookup returns CDR1 GEAIGNYY and CDR2 EKD. J gave up 1 base and V 0 bases, and 6 bases lay outside the gene matches. The CDR3 spells CACDTLGDYSTDKLIF. The CDR3 coding sequence is TGTGCCTGTGACACCCTGGGGGACTATAGCACCGATAAACTCATCTTT.

This clone appeared a few times. The protein TCRdb lists belongs to a much larger clone and differs from this DNA's translation at residue 11, which points to a read error; the protein shown is made from the DNA. This rearrangement joins TRDV2 to TRDJ1; 9 bases match TRDD3. Trimming at V came to 4 bases and at J to 4 bases, leaving 18 bases not matched to a gene. The V gene's germline CDR1 is GEAIGNYY and CDR2 EKD. The CDR3 spans 18 residues. CDR3 in DNA: TGTGCCTGTGATCCGGTCGCCGACTGGGGGACACAGTTCGATAAACTCATCTTT. Protein: CACDPVADWGTQFDKLIF.

Points on this clone: A read error likely explains why the TCRdb protein, taken from a much larger clone, differs from this DNA's translation at residue 12; the protein shown is translated from the DNA. The gene calls are TRDV2 and TRDJ1; D assignment may be TRDD2 or TRDD3 (5 bases each). Germline V CDR1 and CDR2: GEAIGNYY, EKD. V lost 0 bases and J 1 base, leaving 20 bases between the germline ends. CDR3 size: 18 residues. The CDR3 nucleotides read TGTGCCTGTGACACCGTGTCTTTAGGGGACCTACGCACCGATAAACTCATCTTT. Amino acids: CACDTVSLGDLRTDKLIF.

As regards this clone: A far larger clone is only one base removed, so a read error is likely. This CDR3 is also generated by other DNA sequences in the sample. This chain joins TRDV2 and TRDJ1; no clear D gene. The CDR3 runs 15 residues. Germline V gives CDR1 GEAIGNYY, CDR2 EKD. The CDR3 DNA sequence: TGCGCCTGTGACACCCTCGAGCCATACACCGATAAACTCATCTTT. It translates to CACDTLEPYTDKLIF.

This clone was seen a handful of times. Only one base separates this from a far larger clonotype, so it likely reflects a read error. In nucleotides, the CDR3 is TGTGCCTGTGACATCTTACTGGGGGACCTCCCCTGGGACACCCGACAGATGTTTTTC. Translating gives CACDILLGDLPWDTRQMFF. The chain links TRDV2 to TRDJ3; 9 bases agree with TRDD3. The CDR3 consists of 19 residues. Germline V lookup: CDR1 GEAIGNYY, CDR2 EKD. Trimming at V came to 2 bases and at J to 2 bases, leaving 9 bases not matched to a gene.

This clone has a handful of counts. Only one base separates this from a far larger clonotype, so it likely reflects a read error. Other DNA sequences from this sample encode an identical CDR3 as well. This chain links TRDV2 with TRDJ1, with 12 bases lining up with TRDD3. After removal of 3 bases from V and 4 bases from J, the junction contained 14 bases not matched to a gene. The CDR3 spans 18 residues. CDR1 GEAIGNYY and CDR2 EKD come from the germline V gene. CDR3: CACDPVADWGIQFDKLIF. In nucleotides, the CDR3 is TGTGCCTGTGACCCGGTCGCCGACTGGGGGATACAGTTCGATAAACTCATCTTT.

Judged by abundance, this clone is large. Other DNA sequences in this sample translate to the same CDR3. The chain joins TRDV2 to TRDJ1; D possibly corresponds to TRDD3 (6 bases). V shed 1 base and J shed 5 bases, with 13 bases lying between them. The CDR3 runs to 14 residues. CDR1 is GEAIGNYY, CDR2 EKD, per germline. CDR3 bases: TGTGCCTGTGACACTTTGGGGGTCCTTGATAAACTCATCTTT. This encodes CACDTLGVLDKLIF.

This clone was seen more than once but under ten times. The mismatch at residue 13 between this DNA's translation and the TCRdb protein of a much larger clone likely reflects a read error; the protein shown is translated from the DNA. This sequence joins TRDV2 and TRDJ1; 11 bases match TRDD3. The CDR3 covers 18 residues. Germline loops: CDR1 GEAIGNYY, CDR2 EKD. V trimming: 0 bases; J trimming: 3 bases; junction bases outside the gene matches: 11. CDR3 bases: TGTGCCTGTGACACCGTCGTGGGGGATACGAGGGGGCCCGATAAACTCATCTTT. Protein product: CACDTVVGDTRGPDKLIF.

This clone was counted a few times. Since a far larger clone is one base different, this is likely a read error. Other nucleotide sequences from this sample produce the same CDR3. The V and J genes are TRDV2 and TRDJ1; 10 bases align to TRDD3. Germline V CDR1 and CDR2: GEAIGNYY, EKD. There are 18 residues in the CDR3. V dropped 4 bases and J dropped 4; count of bases not matched to a gene: 17. DNA for the CDR3: TGTGCCTGTGATCCGGTCGCCGATTGGGGGATACAGTTCGATAAACTCATCTTT. Translation: CACDPVADWGIQFDKLIF.

A word on this clone: A far larger clone is a single base away, which makes a read error likely. The V call is TRDV2, the J call TRDJ1; 11 bases map to TRDD3. CDR3 length equals 17 residues. CDR1 and CDR2 (germline): GEAIGNYY, EKD. V shed 0 bases, J shed 8 bases, and the junction held 13 bases outside the gene matches. The CDR3 sequence is CACDTVIGGYADKKLIF. In DNA, the CDR3 is TGTGCCTGTGACACCGTGATTGGGGGATACGCAGACAAAAAACTCATCTTT.

Worth noting for this clone: TCRdb records a much larger clone's protein for this DNA, with a difference at residue 6 that likely arises from a read error; the protein given is the translation of the DNA. The chain combines TRDV2 with TRDJ1, with 10 bases matching TRDD3. The J segment lost 2 bases and the V segment lost 3 bases, leaving 17 bases of the junction unmatched. The CDR3 runs 19 residues. Germline V CDR1 and CDR2: GEAIGNYY, EKD. The CDR3 sequence is CACDFPNKGDTPGTDKLIF. The CDR3 nucleotides read TGTGCCTGTGACTTCCCCAATAAGGGGGATACGCCGGGGACCGATAAACTCATCTTT.